This TCR beta chain was captured in a study of T cell responses to AZD1222 COVID-19 vaccine. The study's findings and limits: Nearly half of spike-specific TCRs reportedly target variant regions that are unmutated in the B.1.351 and B.1.1.7 variants. There were vaccine-associated CD4 TCRs across spike, dominant at 160-218 and 743-854. Samples come after the peak T cell response, not at day 14.

The data were produced by immunoSEQ multiplex PCR, yet TCRdb's version contains in-frame clones alone and is incomplete. The sample has over 100,000 clones, 70% to 90% seen once; the top ten hold roughly a sixth. On this clone itself: What it binds is not known.

This CDR3 has 15 amino acids. The V end was cut by 1 base, the J end by 2 bases, with 11 bases between. CDR1 is KGHSH, CDR2 LQKENI, per germline. The chain has TRBV18 and TRBJ1-2; the D is unclear. The sample consisted of peripheral blood, taken on day 0 of AZD1222 vaccination. This clonotype was obtained from an adult in good health. The CDR3 sequence is CASSPQGGRNYGYTF. The DNA for the CDR3 is TGTGCCAGCTCACCACAGGGTGGGAGAAACTATGGCTACACCTTC.